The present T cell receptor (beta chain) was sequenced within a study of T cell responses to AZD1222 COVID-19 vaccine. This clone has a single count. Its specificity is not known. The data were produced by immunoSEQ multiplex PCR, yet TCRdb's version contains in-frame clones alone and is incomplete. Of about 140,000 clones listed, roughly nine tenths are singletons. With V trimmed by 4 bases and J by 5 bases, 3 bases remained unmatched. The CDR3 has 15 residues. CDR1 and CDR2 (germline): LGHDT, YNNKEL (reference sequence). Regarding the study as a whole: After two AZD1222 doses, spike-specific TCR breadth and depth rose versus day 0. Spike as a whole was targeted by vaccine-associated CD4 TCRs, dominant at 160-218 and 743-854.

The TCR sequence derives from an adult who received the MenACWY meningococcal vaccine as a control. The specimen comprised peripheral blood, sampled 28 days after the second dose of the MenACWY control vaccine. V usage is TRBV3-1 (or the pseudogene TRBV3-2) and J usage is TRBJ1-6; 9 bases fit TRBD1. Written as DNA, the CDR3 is TGTGCCAGCAGCCGGACAGGGGACAATAATTCACCCCTCCACTTT. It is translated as CASSRTGDNNSPLHF.